One and the same sample provided the 22 T cell receptor beta chains below, sequenced in a study of blood T cell repertoires in COVID-19 (dated by TCRdb to 2020 to 2021). The library was generated by the immunoSEQ multiplex PCR assay. The immuneACCESS repertoire file appears here via TCRdb, limited to in-frame rearrangements. These files lack a portion of the clones; in checked studies, under half of the deficit traces to unresolved V genes, and the cause of the others is not known. The sample table contains 220,000 or so clones; only one count was recorded for 84% of them. Approximately 6.8% of the sample rests with the top ten. Material: PBMCs or T cells enriched from blood (not recorded which). These receptors were taken from a woman in her thirties or forties who had recovered from COVID-19.

This sequence joins TRBV5-1 and TRBJ2-1; 9 bases map to TRBD2. After removal of 3 bases from V and 2 bases from J, the junction contained 6 bases not matched to a gene. CDR1 is SGHRS, CDR2 YFSETQ, per germline. This CDR3 region has 16 residues. The CDR3 is CASSWNLAGTYNEQFF. CDR3 nucleotides: TGCGCCAGCAGCTGGAACCTAGCGGGGACCTACAATGAGCAGTTCTTC.

This clone was counted a single time. This chain uses TRBV7-5 with TRBJ2-2; the listed D gene, TRBD2, was not tested against the DNA. TRBV7-5 is recorded as a pseudogene. The CDR3 runs to 15 residues. CDR3 region: CARPTSGLNTGELFF. DNA of the CDR3: TGTGCCAGACCGACTAGCGGGCTAAACACCGGGGAGCTGTTTTTT.

The chain is built from TRBV7-2 and TRBJ2-5, with D uncertain. CDR3 length equals 14 residues. The V end lost 2 bases, the J end lost 5 bases, and 12 bases lay between the germline ends. Germline V lookup: CDR1 SGHTA, CDR2 FQGNSA. CDR3 loop: CASSLPPLEETQYF. CDR3 sequence (DNA): TGTGCCAGCAGCTTACCCCCCCTCGAGGAGACCCAGTACTTC.

This clone occurred once. This chain joins TRBV19 and TRBJ2-2; the match to TRBD2 covers 12 bases. Trimming cost V 5 bases and J 7 bases; bases outside gene matches: 8. Germline values: CDR1 LNHDA, CDR2 SQIVND (reference sequence). The CDR3 has 16 amino acids. CDR3 sequence (DNA): TGTGCCAGTAGTCCAAGACTAGCGGGAGTCGTCGGGGAGCTGTTTTTT. Its translation: CASSPRLAGVVGELFF.

The chain carries TRBV9 and TRBJ2-1, with 11 bases identical to TRBD2. This CDR3 is 16 amino acids long. After removal of 4 bases from V and 9 bases from J, the junction contained 12 bases not matched to a gene. CDR1 and CDR2 from the germline V gene are SGDLS and YYNGEE. CDR3 sequence reads: CASSTLAGASGGEQFF. The CDR3 DNA sequence: TGTGCCAGCAGCACACTAGCGGGAGCGTCAGGGGGTGAGCAGTTCTTC.

The chain uses TRBV20-1 and TRBJ1-1; D is undetermined. Germline V CDR1 and CDR2: DFQATT, SNEGSKA (reference sequence). The CDR3 runs 11 residues. The CDR3 spells CRVGRGTEAFF. DNA for the CDR3: TGCAGGGTTGGCCGGGGCACTGAAGCTTTCTTT.

The chain employs TRBV28 and TRBJ1-2; unclear D gene. The ends were cut back, 5 bases at V and 6 bases at J, with 13 bases in the middle. CDR1 is MDHEN, CDR2 SYDVKM, per germline. The CDR3 covers 13 residues. CDR3 nucleotides: TGTGCCAGCAGTGGTCAGAGGGTGGATGGCTACACCTTC. It translates to CASSGQRVDGYTF.

Of note for this clone: This specimen includes other DNA sequences encoding the same CDR3. This chain links TRBV20-1 with TRBJ2-7, with 7 bases aligning to TRBD1. The germline V gene encodes CDR1 DFQATT and CDR2 SNEGSKA (reference sequence). V dropped 6 bases and J dropped 3; count of bases not matched to a gene: 2. This CDR3 is 11 amino acids long. The CDR3 region is CSARDSYEQYF. The CDR3 nucleotides read TGCAGTGCGAGGGACAGCTACGAGCAGTACTTC.

The V gene is TRBV5-1, the J gene TRBJ1-4; D might be TRBD1 (6 bases). V lost 2 bases and J 6 bases, leaving 14 bases between the germline ends. CDR1 is SGHRS, CDR2 YFSETQ, per germline. There are 15 residues in the CDR3. The CDR3 bases are TGCGCCAGCAGCTTTAATCAGGGGTCGGATGAAAAACTGTTTTTT. Protein: CASSFNQGSDEKLFF.

The chain carries TRBV7-2 and TRBJ2-7, with 10 bases fitting TRBD1. The junction had 4 bases not matched to a gene; V was cut back by 7 bases and J by 1 base. Germline CDR1 and CDR2: SGHTA and FQGNSA. The CDR3 spans 14 residues. In DNA, the CDR3 is TGTGCCAGCACTGGGGACAGGGGTTCCTACGAGCAGTACTTC. This codes for CASTGDRGSYEQYF.

This clone was detected a few times. This rearrangement joins TRBV13 to TRBJ1-6; D may be TRBD1 (5 bases). Germline assignment: CDR1 PRHDT and CDR2 FYEKMQ (reference sequence). The CDR3 is 19 residues long. V lost 5 bases and J lost 0, with 20 bases in between. The CDR3 DNA sequence: TGTGCCAGCAGCCGGTTGGAGGGGCGTCTAAGCTCCTATAATTCACCCCTCCACTTT. Translation: CASSRLEGRLSSYNSPLHF. Drawing the rest from reference TRBV13 and TRBJ1-6, the complete variable domain is AAGVIQSPRHLIKEKRETATLKCYPIPRHDTVYWYQQGPGQDPQFLISFYEKMQSDKGSIPDRFSAQQFSDYHSELNMSSLELGDSALYFCASSRLEGRLSSYNSPLHFGNGTRLTVT.

The V call is TRBV27, the J call TRBJ2-7; TRBD1 agrees at 8 bases. The CDR3 is 15 residues long. Germline V gene lookup returns CDR1 MNHEY and CDR2 SMNVEV (reference sequence). V was pared by 7 bases and J by 4 bases, with 12 bases of the junction left unmatched. CDR3 amino acids: CASTIGGRGRYEQYF. DNA of the CDR3: TGTGCCAGCACAATAGGGGGCAGGGGGCGGTACGAGCAGTACTTC.

CDR3 loop: CASASGQINTEAFF. CDR3 nucleotides: TGCGCCAGCGCTTCGGGACAGATTAACACTGAAGCTTTCTTT. The chain links TRBV23-1 to TRBJ1-1; 7 nucleotides line up with TRBD1. TRBV23-1 is filed as an ORF, its function uncertain. CDR3 size: 14 residues. J gave up 2 bases and V 8 bases, and 8 bases lay outside the gene matches.

This clone appeared a single time. The chain has TRBV10-3 and TRBJ1-2; 9 bases map to TRBD1. V gave up 6 bases and J gave up 7 bases; unmatched junction bases: 9. The CDR3 totals 14 residues. Germline lookup yields CDR1 ENHRY and CDR2 SYGVKD. CDR3 loop: CAIRAWDRDSGYTF. The CDR3 DNA is TGTGCCATCAGGGCCTGGGACAGGGATAGTGGCTACACCTTC.

This clone was seen a handful of times. The chain uses TRBV3-1 (or the pseudogene TRBV3-2) and TRBJ1-5, with a tentative D call TRBD1 (5 bases). The CDR3 contains 13 residues. Trimming removed 8 bases from V and 6 bases from J, with 14 bases in between. Germline CDR1 LGHDT, CDR2 YNNKEL (reference sequence). CDR3 sequence: CASGSAGAQPQHF. For the CDR3, the DNA is TGTGCCAGCGGGTCGGCTGGGGCTCAGCCCCAGCATTTT.

This sequence joins TRBV3-1 (or the pseudogene TRBV3-2) and TRBJ2-4; D uncertain. This CDR3 region has 15 residues. Germline lookup yields CDR1 LGHDT and CDR2 YNNKEL (reference sequence). V gave up 4 bases and J gave up 3 bases, with 13 bases separating them. CDR3 sequence reads: CASSLRGVGKNIQYF. The CDR3 DNA follows: TGTGCCAGCAGCCTTAGAGGCGTGGGCAAAAACATTCAGTACTTC.

The rearrangement uses TRBV7-9 and TRBJ2-2; TRBD2 agrees at 10 bases. The V and J ends lost 1 base and 6 bases, in that order; junction bases with no gene match: 8. The CDR3 length is 17 residues. Germline loops: CDR1 SEHNR, CDR2 FQNEAQ (reference sequence). The CDR3 sequence: CASSLGSSGRMSGELFF. CDR3 nucleotide sequence: TGTGCCAGCAGCTTAGGCTCTAGCGGGAGAATGTCCGGGGAGCTGTTTTTT.

This chain's CDR3 is CAISDGQGREKLFF. CDR3 DNA sequence: TGTGCCATCAGTGATGGACAGGGGAGAGAAAAACTGTTTTTT. This chain connects TRBV10-3 to TRBJ1-4; 9 bases align to TRBD1. The CDR3 runs to 14 residues. The V segment lost 3 bases and the J segment 8 bases; nucleotides outside the gene matches: 4. In germline, CDR1 is ENHRY, CDR2 SYGVKD.

The sample holds a few counts of this clone. V is TRBV18 and J is TRBJ1-4, with D unclear. The germline V gene has CDR1 KGHSH and CDR2 LQKENI. This CDR3 spans 15 amino acids. The V end lost 2 bases, the J end lost 6 bases, and 13 bases lay between the germline ends. CDR3 protein: CASSPGYGSDEKLFF. As DNA, the CDR3 is TGTGCCAGCTCACCAGGGTACGGGTCCGATGAAAAACTGTTTTTT.

The chain joins TRBV7-9 to TRBJ2-5; tentative D call: TRBD2 (6 bases). The CDR3 spans 13 residues. CDR1 is SEHNR, CDR2 FQNEAQ, per germline (reference sequence). V was shortened by 5 bases and J by 2 bases, with 9 bases between the two germline ends. The DNA for the CDR3 is TGTGCCAGCAGCACCGCGGGGCAAGAGACCCAGTACTTC. This gives the protein CASSTAGQETQYF.

This clone was observed a handful of times. V usage is TRBV10-2 and J usage is TRBJ2-1; 10 bases fit TRBD2. The length of the CDR3 is 15 residues. Germline V CDR1 and CDR2: WSHSY, SAAADI. V lost 3 bases, J lost 4 bases, and 3 bases stayed unmatched. This CDR3 is CASSDRTSGYNEQFF. As DNA, the CDR3 is TGCGCCAGCAGTGATCGGACTAGCGGATACAATGAGCAGTTCTTC.

This clone came up a few times. Other DNA sequences in this specimen translate into the identical CDR3. The V call is TRBV10-3, the J call TRBJ1-5; possibly TRBD1 for D (6 bases). The V end lost 4 bases, the J end lost 2 bases, and 6 bases lay between the germline ends. This CDR3 region has 13 residues. The germline CDR1 and CDR2 sequences are ENHRY and SYGVKD. CDR3 sequence: CAISGTGNQPQHF. The CDR3, as DNA: TGTGCCATCAGTGGGACAGGCAATCAGCCCCAGCATTTT.